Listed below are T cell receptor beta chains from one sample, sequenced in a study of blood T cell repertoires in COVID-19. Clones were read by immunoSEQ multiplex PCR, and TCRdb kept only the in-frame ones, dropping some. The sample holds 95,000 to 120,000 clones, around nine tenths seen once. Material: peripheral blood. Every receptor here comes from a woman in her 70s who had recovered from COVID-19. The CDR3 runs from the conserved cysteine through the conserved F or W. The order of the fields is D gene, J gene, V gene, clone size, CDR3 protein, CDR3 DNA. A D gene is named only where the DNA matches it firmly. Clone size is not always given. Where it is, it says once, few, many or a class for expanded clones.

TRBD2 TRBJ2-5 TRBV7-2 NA CASSQLASAGGGETQYF TGTGCCAGCAGCCAACTGGCTTCAGCGGGAGGGGGGGAGACCCAGTACTTC
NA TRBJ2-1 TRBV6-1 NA CASSVLIGTSAYNEQFF TGTGCCAGCAGTGTCCTGATCGGAACAAGCGCCTACAATGAGCAGTTCTTC
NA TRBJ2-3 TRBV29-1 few CSVIRDIGKDTQYF TGCAGCGTTATTCGGGACATCGGGAAAGATACGCAGTATTTT
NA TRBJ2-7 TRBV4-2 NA CASSQVGRGSSYEQYF TGTGCCAGCAGCCAGGTAGGACGGGGGAGCTCCTACGAGCAGTACTTC
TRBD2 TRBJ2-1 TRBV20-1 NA CSASLLGLAANNEQFF TGCAGTGCTAGTCTCCTGGGGCTAGCGGCTAACAATGAGCAGTTCTTC
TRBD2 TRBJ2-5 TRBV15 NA CATSRGHPSGGAQETQYF TGTGCCACCAGCAGAGGACACCCTAGCGGGGGGGCCCAGGAGACCCAGTACTTC
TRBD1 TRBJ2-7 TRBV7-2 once CASSLWSRGLSEQYF TGTGCCAGCAGCTTATGGAGCAGGGGGCTATCCGAGCAGTACTTC
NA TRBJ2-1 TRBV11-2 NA CASSLFQGPEPEQFF TGTGCCAGCAGCTTATTTCAGGGGCCCGAGCCTGAGCAGTTCTTC
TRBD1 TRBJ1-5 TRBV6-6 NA CASTPSTGGGQPQHF TGTGCCAGCACCCCCTCCACAGGGGGCGGTCAGCCCCAGCATTTT
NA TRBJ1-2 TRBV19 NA CASRGWGGVEDYGYTF TGTGCCAGTAGAGGGTGGGGAGGCGTTGAGGACTATGGCTACACCTTC
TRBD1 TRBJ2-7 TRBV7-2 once CASSRDRMFSYEQYF TGTGCCAGCAGCCGGGACAGGATGTTCTCCTACGAGCAGTACTTC
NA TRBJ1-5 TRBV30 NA CAWSVRQGGGSNQPQHF TGTGCCTGGAGTGTAAGGCAGGGAGGGGGTAGCAATCAGCCCCAGCATTTT
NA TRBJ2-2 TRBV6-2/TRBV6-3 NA CASSYGANTGELFF TGTGCCAGCAGTTACGGAGCGAACACCGGGGAGCTGTTTTTT
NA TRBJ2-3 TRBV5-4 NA CASSSKLAADTQYF TGTGCCAGCAGCTCCAAACTAGCAGCAGATACGCAGTATTTT
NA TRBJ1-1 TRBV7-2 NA CASSPWGVLNTEAFF TGTGCCAGCAGCCCCTGGGGGGTTTTGAACACTGAAGCTTTCTTT
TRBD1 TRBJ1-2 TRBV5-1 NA CASSRAGPTGTNYGYTF TGCGCCAGCAGCCGTGCGGGGCCGACAGGGACTAACTATGGCTACACCTTC
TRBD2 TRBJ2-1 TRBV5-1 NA CASSRGRWGEEQFF TGCGCCAGCAGCCGCGGGAGGTGGGGAGAAGAGCAGTTCTTC
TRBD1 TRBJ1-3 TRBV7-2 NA CASSSWTGEGNTIYF TGTGCCAGCAGCTCTTGGACAGGGGAAGGAAACACCATATATTTT
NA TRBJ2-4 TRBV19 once CASSPTGPTAIAKNIQYF TGTGCCAGTAGCCCGACAGGCCCTACGGCTATAGCCAAAAACATTCAGTACTTC
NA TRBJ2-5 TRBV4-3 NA CASSQGPLETQYF TGCGCCAGCAGCCAAGGGCCGCTGGAGACCCAGTACTTC
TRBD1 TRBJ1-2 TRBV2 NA CASNKGADYGYTF TGTGCCAGCAATAAGGGGGCGGACTATGGCTACACCTTC
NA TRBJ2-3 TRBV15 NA CATSTRPGTQYF TGTGCCACCAGCACCCGCCCAGGTACGCAGTATTTT
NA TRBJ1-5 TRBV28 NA CASSPFGGANQPQHF TGTGCCAGCAGCCCCTTCGGGGGGGCCAATCAGCCCCAGCATTTT
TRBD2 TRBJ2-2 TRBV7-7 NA CASSRGLAGAGNTGELFF TGTGCCAGCAGCCGGGGACTAGCGGGAGCCGGGAACACCGGGGAGCTGTTTTTT
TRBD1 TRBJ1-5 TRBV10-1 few CASTRDRYSNQPQHF TGCGCCAGCACACGGGACAGGTATAGCAATCAGCCCCAGCATTTT
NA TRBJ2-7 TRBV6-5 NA CASSRPGLVEQYF TGTGCCAGCAGTCGGCCAGGGTTGGTCGAGCAGTACTTC
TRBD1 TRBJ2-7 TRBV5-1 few CASSPGPGQRSYEQYF TGCGCCAGCAGCCCGGGCCCGGGACAGCGCTCCTACGAGCAGTACTTC
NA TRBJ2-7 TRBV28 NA CASTAPEGAYEQYF TGTGCCAGCACCGCCCCGGAAGGGGCCTACGAGCAGTACTTC
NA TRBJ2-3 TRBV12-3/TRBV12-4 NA CASSIHSTDTQYF TGTGCCAGCAGTATCCATAGCACAGATACGCAGTATTTT
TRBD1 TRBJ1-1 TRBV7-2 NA CASSSWTGNTEAFF TGTGCCAGCAGCTCCTGGACAGGGAACACTGAAGCTTTCTTT
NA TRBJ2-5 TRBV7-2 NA CASSSVGSGVGETQYF TGTGCCAGCAGCTCCGTCGGGAGCGGAGTGGGAGAGACCCAGTACTTC
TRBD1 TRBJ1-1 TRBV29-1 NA CSVHRGNTEAFF TGCAGCGTTCACAGGGGGAACACTGAAGCTTTCTTT
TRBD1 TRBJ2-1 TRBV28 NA CASSWGQGVDEQFF TGTGCCAGCAGTTGGGGACAGGGGGTGGATGAGCAGTTCTTC
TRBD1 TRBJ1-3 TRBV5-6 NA CASSLGQGTVNTIYF TGTGCCAGCAGCCTGGGACAGGGAACAGTTAACACCATATATTTT
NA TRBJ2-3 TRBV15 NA CATSSGRGTDTQYF TGTGCCACCAGCAGTGGCCGGGGCACAGATACGCAGTATTTT
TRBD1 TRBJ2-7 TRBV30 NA CAWSVAGGWGEQYF TGTGCCTGGAGTGTGGCAGGGGGATGGGGCGAGCAGTACTTC
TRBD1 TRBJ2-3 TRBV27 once CASSFGQVKDTQYF TGTGCCAGCAGTTTCGGACAGGTTAAAGATACGCAGTATTTT
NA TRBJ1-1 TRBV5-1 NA CASSAGSFNTEAFF TGCGCCAGCAGCGCAGGGTCCTTTAACACTGAAGCTTTCTTT
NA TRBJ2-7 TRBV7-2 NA CASSLQGVGEQYF TGTGCCAGCAGTCTTCAGGGTGTGGGCGAGCAGTACTTC
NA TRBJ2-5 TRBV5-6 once CASSFLASKETQYF TGTGCCAGCAGCTTCCTAGCATCCAAAGAGACCCAGTACTTC
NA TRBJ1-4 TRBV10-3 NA CATGYPREKLFF TGTGCCACCGGTTACCCACGCGAAAAACTGTTTTTT
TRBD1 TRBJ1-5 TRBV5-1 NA CASSQGGGTGNQPQHF TGCGCCAGCAGCCAGGGGGGCGGGACAGGCAATCAGCCCCAGCATTTT
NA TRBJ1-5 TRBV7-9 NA CASSLGNPGRAQPQHF TGTGCCAGCAGCTTAGGAAACCCAGGGCGCGCTCAGCCCCAGCATTTT
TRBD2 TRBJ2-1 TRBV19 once CASSIEERGGQLQFF TGTGCCAGTAGTATAGAAGAGCGGGGGGGCCAGTTGCAGTTCTTC
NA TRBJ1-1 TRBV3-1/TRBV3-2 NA CASSQGRGTEAFF TGTGCCAGCAGCCAAGGGAGGGGCACTGAAGCTTTCTTT
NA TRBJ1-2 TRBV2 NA CASSEASYGYTF TGTGCCAGCAGTGAAGCCTCCTATGGCTACACCTTC